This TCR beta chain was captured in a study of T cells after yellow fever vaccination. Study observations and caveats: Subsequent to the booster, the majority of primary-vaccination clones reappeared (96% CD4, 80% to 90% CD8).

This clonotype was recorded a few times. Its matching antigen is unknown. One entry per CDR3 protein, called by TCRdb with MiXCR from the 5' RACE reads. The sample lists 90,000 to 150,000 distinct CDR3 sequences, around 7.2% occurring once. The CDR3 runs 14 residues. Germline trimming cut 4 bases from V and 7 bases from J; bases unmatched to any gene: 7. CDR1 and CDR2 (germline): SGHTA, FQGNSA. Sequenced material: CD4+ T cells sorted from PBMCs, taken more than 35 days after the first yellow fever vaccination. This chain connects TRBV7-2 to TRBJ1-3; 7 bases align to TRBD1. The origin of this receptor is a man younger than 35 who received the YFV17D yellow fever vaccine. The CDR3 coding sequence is TGTGCCAGCAGCTCCCACAGGGGTGAGAACACCATATATTTT. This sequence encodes CASSSHRGENTIYF.